This T cell receptor (beta chain) was recorded in a study of CD8+CD57+ T cells in acquired aplastic anemia. The overall study: Across the sorted CD4+ and CD8+ cells, DNA amounts averaged about 3.2 ug. Study-level findings and limits: Between patients and controls, about 30 CD8+ CDR3 sequences were found in common.

The sample holds a few counts of this clonotype. What it binds is not known. V lost 4 bases, J lost 6 bases, and 7 bases lay in between. This CDR3 has 12 amino acids. The germline gives CDR1 SNHLY, CDR2 FYNNEI. By flow cytometry, patients selected for sequencing had shown an expansion of CD8+CD57+ cells. No patient had been given any therapy when blood was sampled. The use of genomic DNA as template underpinned the TCR beta VDJ and CDR3 profiling. TCRdb analysed the reads with MiXCR anew, one entry per CDR3 protein. The sample gives 150,000 to 200,000 distinct CDR3 sequences, around 48% of which show up once; approximately 3% is in the top ten.

Sequencing was carried out using sorted CD4+, CD8+, or CD8+CD57+ T cells (not recorded which) from PBMCs. This receptor was obtained from a human donor with aplastic anemia. The chain employs TRBV2 and TRBJ1-5, with D uncertain. Here the CDR3 DNA reads TGTGCCAGCAGTGTACAGAGTCAGCCCCAGCATTTT. Amino acids: CASSVQSQPQHF.